This T cell receptor (beta chain) was observed in a study of blood T cell repertoires in COVID-19. Across the whole study: T cells, B-cell-depleted T cells, or PBMCs provided the cDNA or gDNA that served as material.

Sequencing used immunoSEQ multiplex PCR; TCRdb keeps in-frame clones, though not all of them. The repertoire has fewer than 700,000 clones, 85% to 90% of them found once; the top ten carry 7.5% to 9.5%. The V gene lost 4 bases and the J gene lost 1 base, with 11 bases spanning the gap. CDR3 length equals 15 residues. Germline CDR1 is LGHDT and CDR2 is YNNKEL (reference sequence). The sample consisted of peripheral blood. V and J are TRBV3-1 (or the pseudogene TRBV3-2) and TRBJ2-1; D may be TRBD2 (5 bases). The sequence came from a woman aged 45 to 65 with COVID-19, enrolled during active disease. The CDR3 sequence is CASSLTRRSYNEQFF. The CDR3, as DNA: TGTGCCAGCAGCCTCACTAGGAGGTCCTACAATGAGCAGTTCTTC.